This T cell receptor beta chain was identified in a study of CDR3 diversity in severe acne. From germline, CDR1 is LNHDA and CDR2 SQIVND (reference sequence). The CDR3 consists of 15 residues. The germline V and J ends were trimmed by 5 bases and 3 bases, with 16 bases remaining between them. TCRdb reprocessed the PCR reads via MiXCR and lists one record per CDR3 protein. The sample lists approximately 79,000 distinct CDR3 sequences, around half seen once, with about a tenth in the top ten. The chain combines TRBV19 with TRBJ1-1, with D possibly being TRBD1 (5 bases). The sequencing sample was made of blood. The sequence was collected from a male donor in good health, serving as a control. Here the CDR3 reads CASSVGDGLHTEAFF. The CDR3 bases are TGTGCCAGTAGTGTAGGGGACGGACTTCACACTGAAGCTTTCTTT.